This T cell receptor (beta chain) was sequenced during a study of beta chain features in type 1 diabetes. Averaging approximately 120 mL, one heparinised blood draw was given by each donor. All sorted populations exceeded 98% purity. Study-level results: Lower insertion and higher deletion counts appeared at VDJ junctions in type 1 diabetes patients.

With respect to this clone: The antigen remains unidentified.

TCRB transcripts that were expressed got sequenced, as all of the isolated RNA had been reverse transcribed. The assay was immunoSEQ multiplex PCR, and TCRdb's table has in-frame clones only and misses some. In the table there are 680,000 or so clones, around a sixth of which are singletons. Germline V gives CDR1 MNHNS, CDR2 SASEGT. This CDR3 has 13 amino acids. Trimming cost V 6 bases and J 10 bases; bases outside gene matches: 10. The sample comprised naive CD4+ T cells from blood. The clonotype originates from a man younger than 30 in good health. The genes are TRBV6-1 and TRBJ1-1; 8 bases match TRBD1. The DNA of the CDR3 is TGTGCCAGCAGACCGACGGACAGGGTTGGAGCTTTCTTT. This encodes CASRPTDRVGAFF.